This T cell receptor beta chain was captured by sequencing in a study of regulatory T cells in long-lasting Graves disease. Whole-study results and caveats: Relative to newly diagnosed Graves' patients, persistent ones had lower TCR diversity.

The CDR3 covers 18 residues. The V gene lost 3 bases and the J gene lost 0 bases, with 17 bases spanning the gap. Worth noting for this clonotype: Its antigen is currently unknown.

Arm-PCR with iRepertoire HTBI primers amplified the CDR3 regions for these TCR beta libraries. TCRdb independently ran MiXCR on the multiplex PCR reads; one entry per CDR3 protein. The profile covers 500,000 to 700,000 distinct CDR3 sequences, with about 30% appearing a single time and roughly 46% taken by the ten largest. Noted time point: persistent/refractory GD, antithyroid drugs over 5 years with positive TRAb. RNA from PBMCs was the source of the TCR library. This sample comprised peripheral blood mononuclear cells (PBMCs), obtained when the disease was refractory, from a patient treated with antithyroid drugs. The chain employs TRBV12-3 or TRBV12-4 and TRBJ2-2; D call uncertain. This TCR came from a female donor with Graves disease. The CDR3 DNA reads TGTGCCAGCAGTTTGAACCCTACCCTAGACTCGAACACCGGGGAGCTGTTTTTT. Translation gives CASSLNPTLDSNTGELFF.